The clone carrying this T cell receptor (beta chain) was counted only a few times. The target antigen is unknown. The CDR3 consists of 16 residues. The germline V gene encodes CDR1 LGHDT and CDR2 YNNKEL (reference sequence). Each sample yielded at least 7 million isolated PBMCs. This specimen comes from a study of blood T cells in healthy people across ages. The wider study: For every two T cells, template switching captured about one barcoded beta molecule. Whole-study results and caveats: Diversity of TCR beta per million T cells declined in a roughly linear way with age.

Using a J-beta primer mix together with a sample-barcoded 5' primer, a second PCR was run for roughly 6 to 12 cycles. TCRdb itself ran the 5' RACE reads through MiXCR, one entry per CDR3 protein. The repertoire has 550,000 to 750,000 distinct CDR3 sequences, under 25% of them found once; the top ten carry approximately 3.6%. The chain recombines TRBV3-1 with TRBJ2-1; 10 bases fit TRBD2. The J call may be wrong; the DNA end is better matched by TRBJ2-5. The origin of this receptor is a man aged 65-85 years in good health. The sample consisted of blood. Here the CDR3 DNA reads TGTGCCAGCAGCCAAGGAAGCGGGAGGGTCGGGGAGACCCAGTACTTC. This sequence encodes CASSQGSGRVGETQYF.